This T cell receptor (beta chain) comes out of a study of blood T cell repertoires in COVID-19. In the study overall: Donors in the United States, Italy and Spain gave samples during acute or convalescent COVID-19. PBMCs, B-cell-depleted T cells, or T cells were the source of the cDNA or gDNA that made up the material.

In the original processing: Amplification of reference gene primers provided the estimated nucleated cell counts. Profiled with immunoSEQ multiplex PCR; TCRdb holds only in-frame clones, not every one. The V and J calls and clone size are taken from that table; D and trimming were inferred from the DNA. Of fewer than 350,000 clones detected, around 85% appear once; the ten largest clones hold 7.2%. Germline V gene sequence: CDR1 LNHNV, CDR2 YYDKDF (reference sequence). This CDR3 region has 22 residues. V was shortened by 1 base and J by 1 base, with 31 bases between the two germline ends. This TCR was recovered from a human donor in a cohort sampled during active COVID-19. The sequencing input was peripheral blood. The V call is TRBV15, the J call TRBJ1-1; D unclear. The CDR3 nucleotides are TGTGCCACCAGCAGAGGAGGAATCGAGGGTTTTGGGGTCAAACGGCGGAACACTGAAGCTTTCTTT. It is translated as CATSRGGIEGFGVKRRNTEAFF. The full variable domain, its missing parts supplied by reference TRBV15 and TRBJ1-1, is DAMVIQNPRYQVTQFGKPVTLSCSQTLNHNVMYWYQQKSSQAPKLLFHYYDKDFNNEADTPDNFQSRRPNTSFCFLDIRSPGLGDTAMYLCATSRGGIEGFGVKRRNTEAFFGQGTRLTVV.